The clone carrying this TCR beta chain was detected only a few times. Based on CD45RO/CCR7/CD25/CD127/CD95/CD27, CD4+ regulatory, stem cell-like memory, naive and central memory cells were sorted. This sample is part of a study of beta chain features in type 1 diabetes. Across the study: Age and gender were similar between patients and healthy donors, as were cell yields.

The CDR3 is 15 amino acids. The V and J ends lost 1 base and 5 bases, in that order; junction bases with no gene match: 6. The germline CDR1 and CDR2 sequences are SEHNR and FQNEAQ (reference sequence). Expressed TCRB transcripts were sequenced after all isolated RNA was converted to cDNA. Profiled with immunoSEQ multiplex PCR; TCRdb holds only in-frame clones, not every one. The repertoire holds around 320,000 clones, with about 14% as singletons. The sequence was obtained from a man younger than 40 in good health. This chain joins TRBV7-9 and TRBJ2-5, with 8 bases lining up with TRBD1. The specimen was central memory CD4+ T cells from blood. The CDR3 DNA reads TGTGCCAGCAGCTTAGGGACAGGGTTCGTGGAGACCCAGTACTTC. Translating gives CASSLGTGFVETQYF.